These 31 T cell receptor beta chains were sequenced from one sample in a study of shared clonotypes between healthy human individuals. The data were produced by immunoSEQ multiplex PCR, yet TCRdb's version contains in-frame clones alone and is incomplete. This sample has approximately 500,000 clones, with 81% found just once. Material for sequencing was PBMCs. The receptors shown here come from a middle-aged woman in good health. Some clones in this sample may be carry-over from other donors' samples.

With respect to this clone: This likely reflects a read error, since a far larger clone is one base away. The chain is built from TRBV5-5 and TRBJ1-1; D may be TRBD1 (5 bases). CDR1 is SGHKS and CDR2 is YYEKEE in the germline V gene (reference sequence). The CDR3 runs 14 residues. V was clipped by 7 bases and J by 0 bases, with 13 bases between them. CDR3 protein: CASGQDSMNTEAFF. The CDR3 DNA is TGTGCCAGCGGCCAAGACAGTATGAACACTGAAGCTTTCTTT.

Comment on this clone: At the DNA level, this CDR3 is encoded by other sequences in the same sample as well. This chain links TRBV6-6 with TRBJ2-5; TRBD1 matches 7 bases. Near its end, the DNA agrees better with TRBJ2-7, so the J call may be wrong. Per the germline V gene, CDR1 is MNHNY and CDR2 is SVGAGI (reference sequence). The CDR3 extends over 16 amino acids. CDR3 region: CASSYPERTGSYEQYF. CDR3 in DNA: TGTGCCAGCAGTTACCCGGAGCGGACAGGAAGCTACGAGCAGTACTTC.

This clone came up once. This chain connects TRBV28 to TRBJ1-2, with D unresolved. CDR1 and CDR2 (germline): MDHEN, SYDVKM. This CDR3 region has 14 residues. Trimming cost V 4 bases and J 2 bases, with 11 bases left between them. CDR3 sequence: CASSSPGENYGYTF. DNA of the CDR3: TGTGCCAGCAGTTCGCCAGGTGAAAACTATGGCTACACCTTC.

This clone was seen more than once but under ten times. The chain has TRBV19 and TRBJ1-2, with 12 positions matching TRBD1. CDR1 and CDR2 from the germline V gene are LNHDA and SQIVND (reference sequence). J gave up 4 bases and V 2 bases, and 5 bases lay outside the gene matches. The CDR3 has 16 residues. The CDR3 sequence: CASSIPGTGGVYGYTF. The CDR3 region has the DNA TGTGCCAGTAGTATACCCGGGACAGGGGGCGTCTATGGCTACACCTTC.

The rearrangement joins TRBV10-3 to TRBJ2-3; no reliable D call. This CDR3 contains 15 residues. Germline CDR1 and CDR2: ENHRY and SYGVKD. V shed 6 bases and J shed 2 bases, with 15 bases lying between them. The CDR3 DNA reads as TGTGCCATCAGCCTCCGGAACCGAACCACAGATACGCAGTATTTT. As protein: CAISLRNRTTDTQYF.

This rearrangement joins TRBV6-5 to TRBJ1-2; 7 nucleotides agree with TRBD1. The CDR3 has 14 residues. The V gene's germline CDR1 is MNHEY and CDR2 SVGAGI. The ends lost 6 bases at V and 3 bases at J; junction bases unmatched: 7. CDR3 coding DNA: TGTGCCAGCAGGTACAGGGGCGCGGACTATGGCTACACCTTC. Encoded protein: CASRYRGADYGYTF.

This sequence joins TRBV5-5 and TRBJ2-7; D is perhaps TRBD1 or TRBD2 (7 bases each). The germline V gene has CDR1 SGHKS and CDR2 YYEKEE (reference sequence). Trimming cost V 3 bases and J 7 bases, with 17 bases left between them. This CDR3 region has 14 residues. The CDR3 nucleotides read TGTGCCAGCAGCTCTAGGGGGCCAGCGGGAGAGCAGTACTTC. It translates to CASSSRGPAGEQYF. The full variable domain, with the rest looked up from reference TRBV5-5 and TRBJ2-7, is DAGVTQSPTHLIKTRGQQVTLRCSPISGHKSVSWYQQVLGQGPQFIFQYYEKEERGRGNFPDRFSARQFPNYSSELNVNALLLGDSALYLCASSSRGPAGEQYFGPGTRLTVT.

The rearrangement joins TRBV25-1 to TRBJ1-5; 7 bases are a match to TRBD1. CDR3 size: 14 residues. With V trimmed by 2 bases and J by 3 bases, 1 base remained unmatched. Looked up from germline, CDR1 is MGHDK and CDR2 is SYGVNS. CDR3 coding DNA: TGTGCCAGCAGTGAAGAGGGGGCCAATCAGCCCCAGCATTTT. It is translated as CASSEEGANQPQHF.

This chain uses TRBV7-2 with TRBJ2-5; D unresolved. The CDR3 spans 14 residues. Between the trimmed V and J ends, which lost 5 bases and 5 bases, there was a span of 15 bases. The germline V gene has CDR1 SGHTA and CDR2 FQGNSA. The CDR3 loop reads CASSVDIFWETQYF. DNA for the CDR3: TGTGCCAGCAGCGTCGACATTTTCTGGGAGACCCAGTACTTC.

This clone occurred many times. This chain links TRBV9 with TRBJ2-1, with TRBD1 matching 12 bases. The V and J ends lost 1 base and 10 bases, in that order; junction bases with no gene match: 9. This CDR3 comprises 16 residues. CDR1 SGDLS and CDR2 YYNGEE come from the germline V gene. The CDR3 DNA follows: TGTGCCAGCAGCGTATCTGGGACAGGGGGCACAGGGGAGCAGTTCTTC. It codes for CASSVSGTGGTGEQFF.

This clone was detected only once. This chain uses TRBV7-9 with TRBJ2-3; 12 bases are shared with TRBD2. Germline CDR1 and CDR2: SEHNR and FQNEAQ (reference sequence). The J segment lost 1 base and the V segment lost 4 bases, leaving 9 bases of the junction unmatched. The length of the CDR3 is 18 residues. The CDR3 reads CASSSLAGGPDRTDTQYF. The CDR3 DNA reads TGTGCCAGCAGCTCTCTAGCGGGAGGGCCAGACCGCACAGATACGCAGTATTTT.

The sample holds many counts of this clone. Distinct nucleotide sequences in the sample also encode this CDR3. The rearrangement links TRBV19 to TRBJ1-1, with 8 bases fitting TRBD1. There are 14 residues in the CDR3. Germline values: CDR1 LNHDA, CDR2 SQIVND (reference sequence). The J segment lost 5 bases and the V segment lost 5 bases, leaving 7 bases of the junction unmatched. The CDR3 loop reads CASSLGQGGTEAFF. The DNA of the CDR3 is TGTGCCAGTAGTCTCGGACAGGGTGGGACTGAAGCTTTCTTT.

This clone showed up just a few times. Other DNA sequences in the sample encode the same CDR3. V is TRBV5-1 and J is TRBJ1-1, with D unclear. There are 14 residues in the CDR3. Trimming left V 0 bases short and J 2 bases short, with 8 bases between. Germline V gives CDR1 SGHRS, CDR2 YFSETQ. The CDR3 DNA reads TGCGCCAGCAGCTTGGTGGGCTTAAACACTGAAGCTTTCTTT. It encodes CASSLVGLNTEAFF. Filled out from reference TRBV5-1 and TRBJ1-1, the complete variable domain reads KAGVTQTPRYLIKTRGQQVTLSCSPISGHRSVSWYQQTPGQGLQFLFEYFSETQRNKGNFPGRFSGRQFSNSRSEMNVSTLELGDSALYLCASSLVGLNTEAFFGQGTRLTVV.

V usage is TRBV28 and J usage is TRBJ1-2, with D perhaps TRBD1 (5 bases). The CDR3 spans 14 residues. Trimming took 5 bases from V and 3 from J, leaving 13 bases between them. Germline CDR1 and CDR2: MDHEN and SYDVKM. CDR3: CASSPPGLYYGYTF. CDR3 DNA: TGTGCCAGCAGTCCCCCAGGGCTTTACTATGGCTACACCTTC.

This clone was observed once. V usage is TRBV6-4 and J usage is TRBJ2-1; 8 bases line up with TRBD2. The CDR3 contains 15 residues. V shed 4 bases and J 4 bases; nucleotides not matched to a gene: 6. Per the germline V gene, CDR1 is MRHNA and CDR2 is SNTAGT. The CDR3 loop is CASSVLRGGYNEQFF. The CDR3 coding sequence is TGTGCCAGCAGTGTATTACGGGGGGGGTACAATGAGCAGTTCTTC.

This clone appeared a few times. The chain uses TRBV7-3 and TRBJ1-1; the D gene is possibly TRBD1 (5 bases). The V gene lost 5 bases and the J gene lost 0 bases, with 10 bases spanning the gap. The germline V gene has CDR1 SGHTA and CDR2 FQGTGA. CDR3 length: 14 amino acids. The CDR3 nucleotides read TGTGCCAGCAGCAATGACAGTATGAACACTGAAGCTTTCTTT. It yields the protein CASSNDSMNTEAFF.

On this clone: This probably arose from a read error, given a far larger clone one base away. The sample has other DNA sequences that encode this CDR3 too. The chain is built from TRBV4-1 and TRBJ1-5; the D is unclear. Germline CDR1 and CDR2: MGHRA and YSYEKL. This CDR3 is 16 amino acids long. The CDR3 sequence: CASSQDGGWSNQPQHF. CDR3 DNA: TGCGCCAGCAGCCAAGATGGAGGTTGGAGCAACCAGCCCCAGCATTTT.

The chain joins TRBV12-2 to TRBJ2-1; the DNA was not compared with TRBD2, the D call given in the table. TRBV12-2 counts as a pseudogene. The CDR3 contains 11 residues. The CDR3 loop is CASRLGSEQFF. The CDR3, as DNA: TGTGCAAGTCGCTTAGGGAGTGAGCAGTTCTTC.

This clone appeared a single time. The chain uses TRBV6-1 and TRBJ2-7; 10 nucleotides agree with TRBD1. Trimming took 4 bases from V and 0 from J; bases not matched to a gene: 6. Germline V gives CDR1 MNHNS, CDR2 SASEGT. CDR3 length equals 16 residues. This chain's CDR3 is CASSALRTGGSYEQYF. CDR3 bases: TGTGCCAGCAGTGCCCTAAGGACAGGGGGCTCCTACGAGCAGTACTTC.

Turning to this clone: The sample contains more than one DNA sequence encoding this CDR3. The chain joins TRBV7-6 to TRBJ2-7, with D possibly called TRBD1 or TRBD2 (5 bases each). The CDR3 length is 13 residues. V shed 1 base and J shed 2 bases, with 6 bases lying between them. Per the germline V gene, CDR1 is SGHVS and CDR2 is FNYEAQ. The CDR3 loop is CASSLGGTYEQYF. The DNA for the CDR3 is TGTGCCAGCAGCTTAGGGGGGACCTACGAGCAGTACTTC.

Details on this clone: A read error may account for a junction end that differs from germline. The chain is built from TRBV27 and TRBJ2-7; weak D call: TRBD1 (6 bases). This CDR3 region has 14 residues. Germline V gene data show CDR1 as MNHEY and CDR2 as SMNVEV (reference sequence). The CDR3 DNA reads TGTGCCAACAGTTTTGTGGACAGTTCCTACGAGCAGTACTTC. This sequence encodes CANSFVDSSYEQYF.

This rearrangement joins TRBV25-1 to TRBJ1-2; a weak D match, TRBD1 (6 bases). The CDR3 has 12 amino acids. The germline V gene encodes CDR1 MGHDK and CDR2 SYGVNS. Trimming left V 4 bases short and J 7 bases short, with 10 bases between. The CDR3 nucleotides read TGTGCCAGCAGTGTCGGGGGCGGTGGCTACACCTTC. This encodes CASSVGGGGYTF.

The chain is built from TRBV14 and TRBJ1-1, with D maybe TRBD1 (6 bases). This CDR3 has 13 amino acids. CDR1 and CDR2 from the germline V gene are SGHDN and FVKESK. With 4 bases removed from V and 4 bases from J, the gap between germline ends came to 10 bases. The CDR3 protein is CASSRTTGTEAFF. As DNA, the CDR3 is TGTGCCAGCAGCCGGACGACAGGCACTGAAGCTTTCTTT.

Comment on this clone: Only one base separates this from a far larger clonotype, so it likely reflects a read error. The J gene is TRBJ1-4, the V gene TRBV5-1, with 9 bases matching TRBD1. This CDR3 has 15 amino acids. CDR1 is SGHRS and CDR2 is YFSETQ in the germline V gene. The CDR3 DNA follows: TGCGCCAGCAGCTTGGGAGGGGACAGGGCTGAAAAACTGCTTTTT. Encoded protein: CASSLGGDRAEKLLF.

V gene TRBV4-1 combines with J gene TRBJ2-3; no definite D call. The CDR3 sequence is 16 residues long. Germline V CDR1 and CDR2: MGHRA, YSYEKL. Trimming left V 0 bases short and J 3 bases short, with 13 bases between. Here the CDR3 reads CASSQESWPSTDTQYF. In DNA, the CDR3 is TGCGCCAGCAGCCAAGAATCCTGGCCCAGTACAGATACGCAGTATTTT.

About this clone: A far larger clone is only one base removed, so a read error is likely. The chain employs TRBV14 and TRBJ2-5; tentative D call: TRBD1 (6 bases). Matching the DNA end better, TRBJ2-7 makes the J call doubtful. The germline V gene has CDR1 SGHDN and CDR2 FVKESK. The CDR3 length is 15 residues. The CDR3 spells CASSQDRGSSYEQYF. DNA for the CDR3: TGTGCCAGCAGCCAAGACAGGGGAAGCTCCTACGAGCAGTACTTC.

V gene TRBV7-3 combines with J gene TRBJ2-1; D assignment may be TRBD1 or TRBD2 (5 bases each). Looked up from germline, CDR1 is SGHTA and CDR2 is FQGTGA. This CDR3 is 13 amino acids long. Trimming stripped 4 bases from V and 8 bases from J, with 12 bases between. CDR3 nucleotide sequence: TGTGCCAGCAGCTCGCTGAGGGGTCATGAGCAGTTCTTC. Amino acids: CASSSLRGHEQFF.

This clone showed up many times. V gene TRBV10-3 combines with J gene TRBJ2-2; no definite D call. Trimming took off 7 bases at V and 1 base at J, with 7 bases between the two ends. CDR1 and CDR2 (germline): ENHRY, SYGVKD. The CDR3 is 13 residues long. CDR3 sequence (DNA): TGTGCCATCATGTCAGGGAACACCGGGGAGCTGTTTTTT. Residues: CAIMSGNTGELFF.

This clone was seen only once. J is TRBJ2-4 and V is TRBV28, with D unresolved. This CDR3 has 16 amino acids. The V and J ends lost 1 base and 2 bases respectively, with 12 bases between them. Germline CDR1 and CDR2: MDHEN and SYDVKM. The CDR3 nucleotides are TGTGCCAGCAGTTTATATTCCTTGGGGTCCAAAAACATTCAGTACTTC. This translates into CASSLYSLGSKNIQYF.

CDR3 in amino acids: CSASASGSTDTQYF. In DNA form, the CDR3 reads TGCAGCGCTTCGGCTAGCGGGAGCACAGATACGCAGTATTTT. The rearrangement uses TRBV29-1 and TRBJ2-3, with TRBD2 matching over 8 bases. The CDR3 spans 14 residues. Germline-derived CDR1 and CDR2 are SQVTM and ANQGSEA. With V trimmed by 7 bases and J by 0 bases, 6 bases remained unmatched.

This chain connects TRBV5-8 to TRBJ2-7; 9 bases are a match to TRBD1. CDR1 and CDR2 from the germline V gene are SGHTS and YDEGEE. The CDR3 sequence is 13 residues long. The V gene end was trimmed by 2 bases and the J gene end by 5 bases; junction bases not matched to a gene: 2. The CDR3 reads CASSLQGAHEQYF. CDR3 bases: TGTGCCAGCAGCTTACAGGGGGCCCACGAGCAGTACTTC.